This T cell receptor beta chain was captured in a study of cytomegalovirus exposure and HLA in healthy donors. Notes on the study in general: For TCR beta chains, V- and J-gene trimming was later linked to a missense DCLRE1C variant.

The CDR3 is 15 residues long. Germline CDR1 is LNHDA and CDR2 is SQIVND (reference sequence). Trimming at V came to 3 bases and at J to 3 bases, leaving 6 bases not matched to a gene. This PCR relied on a set of 60 Vbeta primers and 13 Jbeta primers. The table came from immunoSEQ multiplex PCR; TCRdb's copy has only in-frame clones and leaves some out. The sample has approximately 150,000 clones; about 85% are singletons. A note on this clone: As yet, its antigen is unknown.

This TCR came from a boy between 2 and 10 years old in good health and CMV-seronegative. The V call is TRBV19, the J call TRBJ2-7; 9 nucleotides agree with TRBD1. The sample was PBMCs. This CDR3 is CASSMDRGPLYEQYF. The CDR3 nucleotides read TGTGCCAGTAGTATGGACAGGGGTCCTCTCTACGAGCAGTACTTC.